This T cell receptor (beta chain) was recovered during a study of blood T cell repertoires in COVID-19. Turning to the study itself: From the United States, Italy and Spain came samples of acute and convalescent COVID-19. PBMCs, B-cell-depleted T cells, or T cells provided the cDNA or gDNA that made up the material.

Clones were sequenced by immunoSEQ multiplex PCR, and TCRdb holds only the in-frame ones, with some missing. The top ten hold just under 7.5% of the sample, which has about 340,000 clones, roughly 90% seen once. Germline V gene data show CDR1 as LGHDT and CDR2 as YNNKEL (reference sequence). This CDR3 comprises 16 residues. Trimming left V 1 base short and J 1 base short, with 12 bases between. V usage is TRBV3-1 (or the pseudogene TRBV3-2) and J usage is TRBJ2-3; D possibly corresponds to TRBD2 (6 bases). The sequenced sample consisted of peripheral blood. The source of this sequence is a woman in her seventies with COVID-19, enrolled during active disease. CDR3 coding DNA: TGTGCCAGCAGCCAAGTCAAAGGGGAGGGCACAGATACGCAGTATTTT. Translating gives CASSQVKGEGTDTQYF.